A single sample gave rise to the 21 T cell receptor beta chains below, sequenced in a study of identical twins. One entry per CDR3 protein, called by TCRdb with MiXCR from the 5' RACE reads. The table lists roughly 570,000 distinct CDR3 sequences, approximately 9.6% of them singletons. This same sample was also taken into another study, of yellow fever vaccine responses in identical twins.

The sequencing input was PBMCs. The origin of the receptors is a young woman in good health.

This chain joins TRBV12-3 or TRBV12-4 and TRBJ2-1; D gene ambiguous. The CDR3 spans 13 residues. Trimming shortened V by 6 bases and J by 12 bases, and 18 bases separated the two germline ends. Here the CDR3 DNA reads TGTGCCAGCAGCTTTATAAAGGGTTTGGGGCAGTTCTTC. Translating it yields CASSFIKGLGQFF.

This clonotype has just one count. V is TRBV7-2 and J is TRBJ2-4; the D is unclear. CDR3 length: 15 amino acids. Between the trimmed V and J ends, which lost 3 bases and 4 bases, there was a span of 13 bases. Per the germline V gene, CDR1 is SGHTA and CDR2 is FQGNSA. This CDR3 reads CASSLRTGPKNIQYF. CDR3 DNA: TGTGCCAGCAGCTTGAGAACCGGGCCGAAAAACATTCAGTACTTC. Combining the CDR3 with reference TRBV7-2 and TRBJ2-4 gives the whole variable domain GAGVSQSPSNKVTEKGKDVELRCDPISGHTALYWYRQSLGQGLEFLIYFQGNSAPDKSGLPSDRFSAERTGGSVSTLTIQRTQQEDSAVYLCASSLRTGPKNIQYFGAGTRLSVL.

This clonotype was counted between two and nine times. The chain recombines TRBV6-5 with TRBJ2-1; 10 bases are shared with TRBD2. This CDR3 spans 16 amino acids. The V segment lost 0 bases and the J segment 6 bases; nucleotides outside the gene matches: 5. Per the germline V gene, CDR1 is MNHEY and CDR2 is SVGAGI. CDR3 protein: CASSYSLAGDPNEQFF. The CDR3 DNA follows: TGTGCCAGCAGTTACTCCCTAGCGGGAGACCCCAATGAGCAGTTCTTC.

Only a few counts were recorded for this clonotype. The chain couples TRBV4-2 to TRBJ1-1, with unresolved D. CDR3 size: 14 residues. Trimming stripped 2 bases from V and 5 bases from J, with 12 bases between. Per germline, CDR1 LGHNA and CDR2 YNFKEQ. CDR3 sequence: CASSQLNEETEAFF. DNA of the CDR3: TGTGCCAGCAGCCAACTTAACGAGGAGACTGAAGCTTTCTTT.

J is TRBJ2-1 and V is TRBV3-1; the D call may be TRBD1 or TRBD2 (5 bases each). The CDR3 length is 14 residues. Trimming stripped 1 base from V and 4 bases from J, with 8 bases between. The germline CDR1 and CDR2 sequences are LGHDT and YNNKEL (reference sequence). DNA of the CDR3: TGTGCCAGCAGCCAAGTTGGGGGATACAATGAGCAGTTCTTC. Translation gives CASSQVGGYNEQFF.

This clonotype was recorded many times. V is TRBV7-9 and J is TRBJ2-1, with TRBD1 matching over 9 bases. The CDR3 length is 15 residues. The V and J ends lost 0 bases and 9 bases, in that order; junction bases with no gene match: 6. Germline loops: CDR1 SEHNR, CDR2 FQNEAQ (reference sequence). In nucleotides, the CDR3 is TGTGCCAGCAGCTTAGCCGGGACAGGGTCTGGTGAGCAGTTCTTC. Translated: CASSLAGTGSGEQFF.

This clonotype occurred many times. V and J are TRBV5-5 and TRBJ1-3; D unresolved. V was trimmed by 0 bases and J by 0 bases, leaving 10 bases between them. There are 16 residues in the CDR3. The germline CDR1 and CDR2 sequences are SGHKS and YYEKEE (reference sequence). CDR3 DNA sequence: TGTGCCAGCAGCTTGGGGGTCAGCTCCTCTGGAAACACCATATATTTT. This gives the protein CASSLGVSSSGNTIYF.

This clonotype was counted only a few times. The chain joins TRBV5-4 to TRBJ2-2; no clear D gene. Per the germline V gene, CDR1 is SGHNT and CDR2 is YYREEE (reference sequence). Between the trimmed V and J ends, which lost 2 bases and 3 bases, there was a span of 11 bases. The CDR3 sequence is 15 residues long. This chain's CDR3 is CASSFPSRDTGELFF. The CDR3 DNA follows: TGTGCCAGCAGCTTCCCAAGCCGCGACACCGGGGAGCTGTTTTTT.

This clonotype was counted between two and nine times. The chain carries TRBV4-3 and TRBJ2-1, with TRBD2 identical over 11 bases. V was clipped by 0 bases and J by 9 bases; unmatched bases: 7. Germline V gene sequence: CDR1 LGHNA, CDR2 YSLEER. The CDR3 totals 16 residues. The CDR3 DNA reads as TGCGCCAGCAGCCAAGATCCACTAGCGGGAGCGGTTGAGCAGTTCTTC. It translates to CASSQDPLAGAVEQFF.

This clonotype was counted many times. This chain links TRBV3-1 with TRBJ2-5; D unresolved. V lost 3 bases to trimming and J lost 4 bases, with 3 bases between them. Germline CDR1 and CDR2: LGHDT and YNNKEL (reference sequence). There are 11 residues in the CDR3. The chain's CDR3 is CASSQTETQYF. The DNA for the CDR3 is TGTGCCAGCAGCCAGACAGAGACCCAGTACTTC.

This clonotype was seen a handful of times. The chain carries TRBV12-3 or TRBV12-4 and TRBJ2-2; D might be TRBD1 or TRBD2, each matching 5 bases. The CDR3 length is 15 residues. Between the trimmed V and J ends, which lost 5 bases and 6 bases, there was a span of 16 bases. As DNA, the CDR3 is TGTGCCAGCAGTCACGGGACGGGGTACCCCGGGGAGCTGTTTTTT. The encoded protein is CASSHGTGYPGELFF.

The V gene is TRBV27, the J gene TRBJ2-1, with 8 bases fitting TRBD2. J was trimmed by 3 bases and V by 4 bases; bases with no gene match: 8. This CDR3 spans 16 amino acids. Looked up from germline, CDR1 is MNHEY and CDR2 is SMNVEV (reference sequence). The CDR3 coding sequence is TGTGCCAGCAGTTCCCTTTCGACTAGCGACTACAATGAGCAGTTCTTC. It is translated as CASSSLSTSDYNEQFF.

This clonotype appeared many times. The V gene is TRBV12-3 or TRBV12-4, the J gene TRBJ1-5; D is uncertain. This CDR3 spans 13 amino acids. V gave up 5 bases and J gave up 7 bases, with 12 bases separating them. CDR3 region: CASSPQDGQPQHF. The CDR3 coding sequence is TGTGCCAGCAGTCCCCAGGACGGACAGCCCCAGCATTTT.

The rearrangement links TRBV11-3 to TRBJ2-7; D gene ambiguous. Trimming removed 1 base from V and 3 bases from J, with 7 bases in between. The length of the CDR3 is 13 residues. The germline gives CDR1 SGHNT, CDR2 YENEEA. The CDR3 DNA sequence: TGTGCCAGCAGCTTAGGAATGGACTACGAGCAGTACTTC. This encodes CASSLGMDYEQYF.

This clonotype was seen more than once but under ten times. CDR3 in DNA: TGTGCCAGTAGTATAGGTCCTAGCGGGATCCCCCACAATGAGCAGTTCTTC. Translated, it gives CASSIGPSGIPHNEQFF. V and J are TRBV19 and TRBJ2-1, with 9 positions matching TRBD2. CDR1 LNHDA and CDR2 SQIVND come from the germline V gene (reference sequence). The CDR3 consists of 17 residues. V was clipped by 1 base and J by 5 bases; unmatched bases: 9.

The chain carries TRBV25-1 and TRBJ1-2; D is unclear. Per germline, CDR1 MGHDK and CDR2 SYGVNS. The CDR3 length is 13 residues. V shed 2 bases and J shed 3 bases, with 7 bases lying between them. The DNA of the CDR3 is TGTGCCAGCAGTGAAGAAGGGCACTATGGCTACACCTTC. Translation gives CASSEEGHYGYTF.

This clonotype was seen at least ten times. V gene TRBV12-3 or TRBV12-4 combines with J gene TRBJ2-2; TRBD2 matches 15 bases. This CDR3 is built from 17 residues. V lost 3 bases to trimming and J lost 4 bases; unmatched junction nucleotides: 3. CDR3 DNA sequence: TGTGCCAGCAGTTTTGGACTAGCGGGAGGGCCCACCGGGGAGCTGTTTTTT. Residues: CASSFGLAGGPTGELFF.

This clonotype has only a few counts. This chain links TRBV29-1 with TRBJ2-3; D is possibly TRBD1 (6 bases). Per germline, CDR1 SQVTM and CDR2 ANQGSEA. The CDR3 is 15 amino acids. Trimming took 4 bases from V and 0 from J, leaving 14 bases between them. CDR3 region: CSVGRRDKSTDTQYF. The CDR3 nucleotides are TGCAGCGTTGGGAGAAGGGACAAGAGCACAGATACGCAGTATTTT.

This clonotype was counted a few times. V usage is TRBV6-2 or TRBV6-3 and J usage is TRBJ2-1; D is possibly TRBD2 (5 bases). Between the trimmed V and J ends, which lost 2 bases and 7 bases, there was a span of 12 bases. The CDR3 has 14 residues. The germline gives CDR1 MNHEY, CDR2 SVGEGT. The CDR3 here is CASSYGSSPNEQFF. The CDR3 DNA is TGTGCCAGCAGTTACGGTTCTAGCCCTAATGAGCAGTTCTTC.

This clonotype appeared a few times. The rearrangement uses TRBV27 and TRBJ2-7; D remains unclear. This CDR3 has 14 amino acids. Germline-derived CDR1 and CDR2 are MNHEY and SMNVEV (reference sequence). The V end was cut by 7 bases, the J end by 4 bases, with 17 bases between. DNA of the CDR3: TGTGCCAGCACCTCGGGTAGCCCCAGGTACGAGCAGTACTTC. Translating gives CASTSGSPRYEQYF.

In its sample, this clonotype was seen a few times. The V gene is TRBV24-1, the J gene TRBJ2-3; tentatively, D is TRBD2 (6 bases). The CDR3 contains 15 residues. The V end was cut by 5 bases, the J end by 0 bases, with 11 bases between. CDR1 is KGHDR, CDR2 SFDVKD, per germline. The CDR3 spells CATSVSGVSTDTQYF. The CDR3 DNA follows: TGTGCCACCAGTGTTAGCGGAGTTAGCACAGATACGCAGTATTTT.